This T cell receptor (beta chain) was captured by sequencing in a study of regulatory T cells in long-lasting Graves disease. General study points: Under persistent disease, TRBV28, TRBJ1-2 and TRBJ2-5 were used preferentially.

Library construction for TCR beta used iRepertoire HTBI primers and Arm-PCR of CDR3 regions. TCRdb re-derived calls from the multiplex PCR reads in MiXCR, one entry per CDR3 protein. The sample comprises fewer than 450,000 distinct CDR3 sequences, 20% of which are singletons, and around 20% rests with the top ten. This CDR3 has 13 amino acids. Trimming took 5 bases from V and 7 from J, leaving 9 bases between them. The sample holds many counts of this clonotype. Its antigen is unknown. Documented time point: persistent/refractory GD, antithyroid drugs over 5 years with positive TRAb. PBMCs provided the RNA from which the TCR library was made.

The chain is built from TRBV12-3 or TRBV12-4 and TRBJ1-6; D is uncertain. The clonotype was recovered from a female donor with Graves disease. The sample was peripheral blood mononuclear cells (PBMCs), taken when the disease was refractory, from a patient treated with antithyroid drugs. The CDR3 coding sequence is TGTGCCAGCAGTGGGCAGGAGAATTCACCCCTCCACTTT. Translation: CASSGQENSPLHF.